Sequencing of this T cell receptor beta chain was carried out in a study of CD8 T cells in ankylosing spondylitis. The study's findings and limits: Several highly homologous variants formed a TCR beta motif that appeared characteristic of ankylosing spondylitis blood.

This clonotype was seen ten or more times. The antigen is undetermined. CDR1 and CDR2 (germline): DFQATT, SNEGSKA (reference sequence). The CDR3 has 14 residues. Trimming removed 5 bases from V and 5 bases from J, with 13 bases in between. TCRdb re-derived calls from the 5' RACE reads in MiXCR, one entry per CDR3 protein. Of under 130,000 distinct CDR3 sequences detected, approximately 25% appear once; the ten largest clones hold approximately 13%. This clonotype was obtained from a male donor with ankylosing spondylitis. The rearrangement links TRBV20-1 to TRBJ1-6, with D possibly being TRBD1 (6 bases). Material for sequencing was synovial fluid, either unsorted or a sorted T cell fraction (not recorded which). The chain's CDR3 is CSAGSTGNNSPLHF. DNA of the CDR3: TGCAGTGCTGGCTCGACAGGAAATAATTCACCCCTCCACTTT.